This entry lists 3 T cell receptor beta chains sequenced from one sample in a study of blood T cell repertoires in COVID-19. Clones were read by immunoSEQ multiplex PCR, and TCRdb kept only the in-frame ones, dropping some. Of about 200,000 clones in the sample, roughly three quarters were seen once. The sample was peripheral blood. These receptors all come from a woman aged 40 to 49 with COVID-19, enrolled during active disease.

The chain has TRBV7-3 and TRBJ2-3, with D tentatively TRBD2 (5 bases). The CDR3 is 16 amino acids. Germline V CDR1 and CDR2: SGHTA, FQGTGA. V lost 2 bases, J lost 0 bases, and 12 bases lay in between. This CDR3 is CASSLPPGDSTDTQYF. CDR3 nucleotide sequence: TGTGCCAGCAGCTTACCCCCCGGGGATAGCACAGATACGCAGTATTTT.

Only one count was recorded for this clone. The chain has TRBV7-3 and TRBJ1-6, with a possible D match to TRBD1 (5 bases). V gave up 2 bases and J gave up 9 bases, with 11 bases separating them. This CDR3 contains 14 residues. The V gene's germline CDR1 is SGHTA and CDR2 FQGTGA. DNA of the CDR3: TGTGCCAGCAGCTTATCCAGGGAGGGTTCACCCCTCCACTTT. Encoded protein: CASSLSREGSPLHF.

This chain links TRBV20-1 with TRBJ2-7; 10 bases line up with TRBD2. The CDR3 is made up of 16 amino acids. The junction had 11 bases not matched to a gene; V was cut back by 3 bases and J by 3 bases. The germline gives CDR1 DFQATT, CDR2 SNEGSKA (reference sequence). This CDR3 reads CSASRPPGLAVYEQYF. The CDR3 DNA reads TGCAGTGCTAGTCGTCCCCCCGGACTAGCGGTCTACGAGCAGTACTTC.